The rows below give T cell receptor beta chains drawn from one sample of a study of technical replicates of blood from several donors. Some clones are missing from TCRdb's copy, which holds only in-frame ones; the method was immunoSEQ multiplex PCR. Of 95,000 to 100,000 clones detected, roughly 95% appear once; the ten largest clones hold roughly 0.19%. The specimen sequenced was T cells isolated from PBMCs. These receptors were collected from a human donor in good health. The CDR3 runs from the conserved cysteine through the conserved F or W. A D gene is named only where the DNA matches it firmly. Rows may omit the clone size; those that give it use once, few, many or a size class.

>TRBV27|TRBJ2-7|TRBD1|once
CASTSLKDRVYEQYF
TGTGCCAGCACCTCCCTTAAAGACAGGGTCTACGAGCAGTACTTC
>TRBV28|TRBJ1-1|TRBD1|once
CASSLGTGGQKNTEAFF
TGTGCCAGCAGTTTAGGGACAGGGGGCCAGAAGAACACTGAAGCTTTCTTT
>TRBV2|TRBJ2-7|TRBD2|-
CASSAGTSGRDGQYF
TGTGCCAGCAGCGCCGGGACTAGCGGGAGGGACGGGCAGTACTTC
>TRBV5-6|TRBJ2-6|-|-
CASSSPTARTSSGANVLTF
TGTGCCAGCAGCTCGCCGACAGCCCGTACCTCCTCTGGGGCCAACGTCCTGACTTTC
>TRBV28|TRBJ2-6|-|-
CASSPHPTGSGANVLTF
TGTGCCAGCAGTCCTCACCCCACAGGGTCTGGGGCCAACGTCCTGACTTTC
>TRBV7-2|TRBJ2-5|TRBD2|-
CASSLLAGGQETQYF
TGTGCCAGCAGCTTACTAGCGGGGGGGCAAGAGACCCAGTACTTC
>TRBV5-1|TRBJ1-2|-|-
CASSRDINYGYTF
TGCGCCAGCAGCCGGGACATTAACTATGGCTACACCTTC
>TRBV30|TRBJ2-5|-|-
CAWSVPRVIRVETQYF
TGTGCCTGGAGTGTACCCAGGGTAATTCGGGTGGAGACCCAGTACTTC
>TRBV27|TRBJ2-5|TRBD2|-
CASSLGGGIGQETQYF
TGTGCCAGCAGTTTAGGCGGGGGGATAGGACAAGAGACCCAGTACTTC
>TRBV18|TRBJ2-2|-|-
CASSPGLSRASTGELFF
TGTGCCAGCTCACCGGGACTCTCCCGGGCTTCCACCGGGGAGCTGTTTTTT
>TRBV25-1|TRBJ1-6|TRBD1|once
CASSDPGQGGFSPLHF
TGTGCCAGCAGTGATCCCGGGCAGGGGGGATTTTCACCCCTCCACTTT
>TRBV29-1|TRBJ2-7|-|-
CSVEGKGGYEQYF
TGCAGCGTTGAGGGGAAAGGGGGCTACGAGCAGTACTTC
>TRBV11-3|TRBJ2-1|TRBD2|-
CASSPYEAGDGNEQFF
TGTGCCAGCAGCCCATATGAAGCGGGAGACGGCAATGAGCAGTTCTTC
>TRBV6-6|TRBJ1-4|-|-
CASSLGQGRNEKLFF
TGTGCCAGCAGTTTAGGTCAGGGTCGTAATGAAAAACTGTTTTTT
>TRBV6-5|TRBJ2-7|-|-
CASSYGHEQYF
TGTGCCAGCAGTTACGGCCACGAGCAGTACTTC
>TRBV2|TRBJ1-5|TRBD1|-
CASRQGSDQPQHF
TGTGCCAGCAGACAGGGGAGCGATCAGCCCCAGCATTTT
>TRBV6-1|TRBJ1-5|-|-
CASSEITVWQPQHF
TGTGCCAGCAGTGAAATAACAGTATGGCAGCCCCAGCATTTT
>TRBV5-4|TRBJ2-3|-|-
CASSLGGASTDTQYF
TGTGCCAGCAGCTTGGGCGGGGCTAGCACAGATACGCAGTATTTT
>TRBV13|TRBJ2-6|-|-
CASSAGTGANVLTF
TGTGCCAGCAGCGCAGGAACTGGGGCCAACGTCCTGACTTTC
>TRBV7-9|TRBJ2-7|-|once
CASSSLEDSYEQYF
TGTGCCAGCAGCTCCCTCGAGGATTCCTACGAGCAGTACTTC
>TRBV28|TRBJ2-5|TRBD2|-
CASSLFETSGGQETQYF
TGTGCCAGCAGTTTATTCGAGACTAGCGGCGGTCAAGAGACCCAGTACTTC
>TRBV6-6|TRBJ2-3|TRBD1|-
CASSYSTTGSNTQYF
TGTGCCAGCAGTTACTCGACGACAGGGTCGAATACGCAGTATTTT
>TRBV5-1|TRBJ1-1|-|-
CASSSPNRAQAFF
TGCGCCAGCAGCTCCCCGAACAGGGCGCAAGCTTTCTTT
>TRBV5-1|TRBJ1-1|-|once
CASSLAGIGTEAFF
TGCGCCAGCAGCTTGGCCGGTATTGGCACTGAAGCTTTCTTT
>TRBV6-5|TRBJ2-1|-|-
CASGTHAYNEQFF
TGTGCCAGCGGGACTCACGCCTACAATGAGCAGTTCTTC
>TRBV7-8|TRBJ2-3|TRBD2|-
CASRRRLAGASTDTQYF
TGTGCCAGCAGAAGACGACTAGCGGGGGCAAGCACAGATACGCAGTATTTT
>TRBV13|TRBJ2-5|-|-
CASSLGRGAEETQYF
TGTGCCAGCAGCTTAGGCCGGGGGGCGGAGGAGACCCAGTACTTC
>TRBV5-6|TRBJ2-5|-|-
CASSFSETQYF
TGTGCCAGCAGCTTCTCGGAGACCCAGTACTTC
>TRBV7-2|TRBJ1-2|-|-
CASSYAYRVNYGYTF
TGTGCCAGCAGTTACGCCTACAGGGTAAACTATGGCTACACCTTC
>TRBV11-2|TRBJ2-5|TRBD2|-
CASSSLSGGPEETQYF
TGTGCCAGCAGTTCGCTATCGGGAGGGCCGGAAGAGACCCAGTACTTC
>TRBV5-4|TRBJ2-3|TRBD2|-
CASIPPGGDTQYF
TGTGCCAGCATACCTCCGGGGGGAGATACGCAGTATTTT
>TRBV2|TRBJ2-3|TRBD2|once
CASSEPSGLAGGVTDTQYF
TGTGCCAGCAGTGAACCCAGTGGCCTAGCGGGGGGCGTTACAGATACGCAGTATTTT
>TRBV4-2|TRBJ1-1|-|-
CASSQELGARDEAFF
TGTGCCAGCAGCCAAGAATTGGGGGCCAGGGATGAAGCTTTCTTT
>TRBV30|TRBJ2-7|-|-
CAWSIGGTELYEQYF
TGTGCCTGGAGTATAGGAGGGACAGAACTTTACGAGCAGTACTTC
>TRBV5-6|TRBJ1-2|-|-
CASSLGQASSGYTF
TGTGCCAGCAGCTTGGGACAGGCTTCCTCGGGCTACACCTTC
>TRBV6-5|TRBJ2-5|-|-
CASSYSRSGETQYF
TGTGCCAGCAGTTACTCGAGGTCGGGAGAGACCCAGTACTTC
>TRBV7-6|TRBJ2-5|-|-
CASSLSGGPGTQYF
TGTGCCAGCAGCTTATCGGGGGGCCCAGGGACCCAGTACTTC
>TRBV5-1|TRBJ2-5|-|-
CASAGGQGGFAETQYF
TGCGCCAGCGCCGGCGGGCAGGGGGGTTTTGCGGAGACCCAGTACTTC
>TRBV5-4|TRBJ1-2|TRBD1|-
CASSTLGDRVHGYTF
TGTGCCAGCAGCACGCTTGGGGACAGGGTACATGGCTACACCTTC